Presented here are 6 T cell receptor beta chains from one specimen sequenced in a study of shared clonotypes between healthy human individuals. Assay used: immunoSEQ multiplex PCR; TCRdb lists only in-frame clones, some missing. Here the sample spans millions of clones, 85% to 95% being singletons. Sequencing was done on a sample of naive CD4+ T cells sorted from blood. The subset: CD45RA+ positively selected. The receptors shown here come from a man aged 18-30 years in good health.

The chain has TRBV5-4 and TRBJ1-6; unclear D gene. CDR3 length: 15 residues. Trimming stripped 1 base from V and 8 bases from J, with 13 bases between. Germline CDR1 SGHNT, CDR2 YYREEE (reference sequence). CDR3: CASSLWSSGDSPLHF. CDR3 DNA: TGTGCCAGCAGCTTGTGGTCGTCTGGGGATTCACCCCTCCACTTT.

The chain combines TRBV28 with TRBJ1-6; 7 bases fit TRBD1. Looked up from germline, CDR1 is MDHEN and CDR2 is SYDVKM. This CDR3 spans 14 amino acids. The ends lost 6 bases at V and 10 bases at J; junction bases unmatched: 9. The CDR3 spells CASSRDSLGSPLHF. CDR3 coding DNA: TGTGCCAGCAGCAGGGACAGCTTAGGCTCACCCCTCCACTTT.

This chain joins TRBV11-2 and TRBJ2-2; 12 positions agree with TRBD2. The length of the CDR3 is 15 residues. In germline, CDR1 is SGHAT, CDR2 FQNNGV. With V trimmed by 1 base and J by 7 bases, 1 base remained unmatched. CDR3 residues: CASSLGLAGVGELFF. The CDR3 DNA sequence: TGTGCCAGCAGCTTAGGACTAGCGGGAGTCGGGGAGCTGTTTTTT.

The chain combines TRBV18 with TRBJ1-4; maybe TRBD1 (5 bases). Trimming shortened V by 6 bases and J by 14 bases, and 16 bases separated the two germline ends. The CDR3 is 12 amino acids. Per germline, CDR1 KGHSH and CDR2 LQKENI. CDR3 amino acids: CASSDPGWGLFF. The CDR3, as DNA: TGTGCCAGCTCGGATCCGGGATGGGGCCTGTTTTTT.

A word on this clone: At the DNA level, this CDR3 is encoded by other sequences in the same sample as well. The rearrangement links TRBV18 to TRBJ2-5; D gene uncertain. The CDR3 extends over 13 amino acids. V was trimmed by 0 bases and J by 4 bases, leaving 6 bases between them. Germline loops: CDR1 KGHSH, CDR2 LQKENI. The CDR3 is CASSPPTVETQYF. CDR3 bases: TGTGCCAGCTCACCACCGACGGTAGAGACCCAGTACTTC.

The chain recombines TRBV6-6 with TRBJ1-5; a weak D match, TRBD1 (6 bases). V gave up 10 bases and J gave up 5 bases, with 21 bases separating them. Looked up from germline, CDR1 is MNHNY and CDR2 is SVGAGI (reference sequence). This CDR3 has 15 amino acids. The CDR3 nucleotides are TGTGCCACCTCACCGGGGGGGGCAGGAGATCAGCCCCAGCATTTT. Translation: CATSPGGAGDQPQHF.